This T cell receptor beta chain is from a study of T cells in Graves' hyperthyroidism and ophthalmopathy. A patient was excluded if there was uncontrolled infection, other autoimmune disease, pregnancy or lactation. Diagnoses were established using clinical symptoms, serum thyroxine and TRAb, thyroid ultrasound and orbital computed tomography. Amplified regions were TCR beta CDR3 sequences from RNA transcripts. Primed by the HTBI set, a first-round RT-PCR was run on the TCR CDR3. TCRdb re-called the multiplex PCR reads through MiXCR, storing one row per CDR3 protein. The sample holds under 350,000 distinct CDR3 sequences; roughly an eighth are singletons and the top ten take under 8%. This clonotype was obtained from a woman aged 35 to 49 with Graves' hyperthyroidism. The sequenced sample was blood.

Here the CDR3 reads CSARDSGQGAGKLFF. CDR3 nucleotides: TGCAGTGCTAGAGATTCGGGACAGGGGGCAGGAAAACTGTTTTTT. The chain recombines TRBV20-1 with TRBJ1-4; 12 nucleotides match TRBD1. The CDR3 contains 15 residues. V gave up 0 bases and J gave up 10 bases; unmatched junction bases: 6. Germline assignment: CDR1 DFQATT and CDR2 SNEGSKA (reference sequence).